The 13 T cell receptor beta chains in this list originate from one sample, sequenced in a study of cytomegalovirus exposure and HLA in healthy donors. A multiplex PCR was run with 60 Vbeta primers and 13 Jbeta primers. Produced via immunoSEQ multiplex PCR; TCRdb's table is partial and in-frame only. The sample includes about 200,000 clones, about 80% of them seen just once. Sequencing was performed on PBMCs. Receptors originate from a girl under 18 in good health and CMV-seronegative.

The CDR3 sequence is CASTDTLYEQYF. DNA of the CDR3: TGTGCCAGCACCGACACGCTGTACGAGCAGTACTTC. The chain is built from TRBV6-7 and TRBJ2-7, with D hard to call. TRBV6-7 is an ORF for which the function is uncertain. This CDR3 has 12 amino acids. V was clipped by 7 bases and J by 4 bases, with 11 bases between them.

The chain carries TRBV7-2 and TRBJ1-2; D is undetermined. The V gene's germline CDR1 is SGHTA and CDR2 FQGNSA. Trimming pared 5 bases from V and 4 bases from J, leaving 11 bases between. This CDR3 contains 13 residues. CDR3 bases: TGTGCCAGCAGCCTTACTATGTCCTATGGCTACACCTTC. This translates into CASSLTMSYGYTF.

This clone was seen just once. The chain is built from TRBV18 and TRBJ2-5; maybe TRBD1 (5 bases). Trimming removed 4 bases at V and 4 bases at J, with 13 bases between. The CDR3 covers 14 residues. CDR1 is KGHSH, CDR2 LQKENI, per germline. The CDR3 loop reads CASSLHYGAETQYF. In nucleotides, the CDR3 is TGTGCCAGCTCACTTCACTATGGGGCAGAGACCCAGTACTTC.

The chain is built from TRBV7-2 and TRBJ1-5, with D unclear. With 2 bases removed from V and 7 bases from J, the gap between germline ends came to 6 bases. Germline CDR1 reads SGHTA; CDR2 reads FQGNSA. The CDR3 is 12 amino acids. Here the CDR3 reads CASSLYEQPQHF. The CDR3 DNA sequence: TGTGCCAGCAGCTTATACGAGCAGCCCCAGCATTTT.

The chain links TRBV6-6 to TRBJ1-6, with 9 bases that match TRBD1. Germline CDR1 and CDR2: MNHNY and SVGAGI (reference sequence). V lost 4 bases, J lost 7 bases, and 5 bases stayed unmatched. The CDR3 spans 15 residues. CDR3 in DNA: TGTGCCAGCAGTTCCGGACAGGGGACCAATTCACCCCTCCACTTT. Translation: CASSSGQGTNSPLHF.

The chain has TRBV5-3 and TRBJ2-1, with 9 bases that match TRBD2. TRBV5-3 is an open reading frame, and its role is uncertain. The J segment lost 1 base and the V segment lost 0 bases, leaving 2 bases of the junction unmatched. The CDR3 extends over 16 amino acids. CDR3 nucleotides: TGTGCCAGAAGCTTGGAGGGACTAGCTTCCTACAATGAGCAGTTCTTC. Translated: CARSLEGLASYNEQFF.

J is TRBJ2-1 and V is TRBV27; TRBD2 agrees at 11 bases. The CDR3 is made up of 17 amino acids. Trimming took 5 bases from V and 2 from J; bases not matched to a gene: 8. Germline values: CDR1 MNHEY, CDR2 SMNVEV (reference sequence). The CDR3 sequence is CASSILAGGQAYNEQFF. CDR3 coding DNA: TGTGCCAGCAGTATCCTAGCGGGGGGACAAGCCTACAATGAGCAGTTCTTC.

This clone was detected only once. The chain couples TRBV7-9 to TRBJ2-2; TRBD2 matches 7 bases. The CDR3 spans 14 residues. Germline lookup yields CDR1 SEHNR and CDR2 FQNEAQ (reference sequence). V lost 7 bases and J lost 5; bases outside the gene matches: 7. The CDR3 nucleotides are TGTGCCAGCACCCACATCGGGGGGACCGGGGAGCTGTTTTTT. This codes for CASTHIGGTGELFF. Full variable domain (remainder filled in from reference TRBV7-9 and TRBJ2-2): DTGVSQNPRHKITKRGQNVTFRCDPISEHNRLYWYRQTLGQGPEFLTYFQNEAQLEKSRLLSDRFSAERPKGSFSTLEIQRTEQGDSAMYLCASTHIGGTGELFFGEGSRLTVL.

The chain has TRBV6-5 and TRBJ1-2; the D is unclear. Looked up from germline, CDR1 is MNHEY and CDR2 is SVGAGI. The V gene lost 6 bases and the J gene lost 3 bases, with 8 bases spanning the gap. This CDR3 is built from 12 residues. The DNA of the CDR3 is TGTGCCAGCAGGGCGGGGTACTATGGCTACACCTTC. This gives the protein CASRAGYYGYTF.

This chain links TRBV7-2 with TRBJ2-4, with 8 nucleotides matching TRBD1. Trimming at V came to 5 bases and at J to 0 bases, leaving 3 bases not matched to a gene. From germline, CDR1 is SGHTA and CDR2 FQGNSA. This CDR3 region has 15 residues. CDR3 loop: CASSLDRGAKNIQYF. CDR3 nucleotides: TGTGCCAGCAGCCTTGACAGGGGAGCCAAAAACATTCAGTACTTC.

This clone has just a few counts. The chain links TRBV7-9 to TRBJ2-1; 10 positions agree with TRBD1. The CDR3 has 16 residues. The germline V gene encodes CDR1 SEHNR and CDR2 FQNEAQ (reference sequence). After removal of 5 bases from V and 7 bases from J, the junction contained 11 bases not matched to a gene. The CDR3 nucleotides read TGTGCCAGCAGCCCGATGTTAGGACAGGGGGGTAATGAGCAGTTCTTC. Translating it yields CASSPMLGQGGNEQFF. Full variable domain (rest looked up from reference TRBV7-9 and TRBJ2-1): DTGVSQNPRHKITKRGQNVTFRCDPISEHNRLYWYRQTLGQGPEFLTYFQNEAQLEKSRLLSDRFSAERPKGSFSTLEIQRTEQGDSAMYLCASSPMLGQGGNEQFFGPGTRLTVL.

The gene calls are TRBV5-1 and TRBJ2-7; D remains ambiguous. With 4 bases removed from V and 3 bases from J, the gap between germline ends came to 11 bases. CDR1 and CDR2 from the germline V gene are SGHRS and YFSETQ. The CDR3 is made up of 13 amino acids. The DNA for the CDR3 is TGCGCCAGCAGCCTCTCGTCGGGCTACGAGCAGTACTTC. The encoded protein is CASSLSSGYEQYF.

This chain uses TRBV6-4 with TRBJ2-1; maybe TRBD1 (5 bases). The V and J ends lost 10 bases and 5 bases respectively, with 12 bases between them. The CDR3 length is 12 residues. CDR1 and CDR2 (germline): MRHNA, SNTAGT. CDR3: CAILHRHNEQFF. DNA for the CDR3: TGTGCCATCCTGCACAGGCACAATGAGCAGTTCTTC.